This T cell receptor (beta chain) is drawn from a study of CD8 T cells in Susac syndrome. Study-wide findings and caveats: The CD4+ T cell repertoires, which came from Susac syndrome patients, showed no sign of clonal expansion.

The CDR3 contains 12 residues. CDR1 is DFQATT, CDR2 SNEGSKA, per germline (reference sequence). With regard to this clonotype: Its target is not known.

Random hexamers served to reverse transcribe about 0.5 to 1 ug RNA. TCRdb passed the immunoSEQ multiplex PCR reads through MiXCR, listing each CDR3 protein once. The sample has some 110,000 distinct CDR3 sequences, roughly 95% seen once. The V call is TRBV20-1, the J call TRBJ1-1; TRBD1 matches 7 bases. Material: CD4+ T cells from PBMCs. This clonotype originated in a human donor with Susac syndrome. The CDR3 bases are TGCACCTCCAGGGGGGTGAACACTGAAGCTTTCTTT. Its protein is CTSRGVNTEAFF.